The 16 T cell receptor beta chains reported below all come from one sample, sequenced in a study of blood T cell repertoires in COVID-19. Sequencing used immunoSEQ multiplex PCR; TCRdb keeps in-frame clones, though not all of them. The table includes 130,000 to 150,000 clones, roughly 89% detected once. Input material: PBMCs or T cells enriched from blood (not recorded which). The receptors were sampled from a woman aged 45-59 years who had been exposed to COVID-19.

The rearrangement joins TRBV7-6 to TRBJ2-3; weak D call: TRBD1 (5 bases). Germline assignment: CDR1 SGHVS and CDR2 FNYEAQ. This CDR3 comprises 15 residues. The V gene lost 5 bases and the J gene lost 5 bases, with 17 bases spanning the gap. DNA for the CDR3: TGTGCCAGCAGCCCGAATGGGGCGAAGTTAGATACGCAGTATTTT. Amino acid sequence: CASSPNGAKLDTQYF.

V gene TRBV15 combines with J gene TRBJ2-7, with TRBD1 matching 9 bases. The CDR3 is made up of 15 amino acids. Germline CDR1 LNHNV, CDR2 YYDKDF (reference sequence). Trimming removed 5 bases from V and 6 bases from J; junction bases left unmatched: 11. The CDR3 sequence is CATSPDRGDPGEQYF. CDR3 sequence (DNA): TGTGCCACCAGCCCTGACAGGGGGGACCCGGGCGAGCAGTACTTC.

The rearrangement joins TRBV18 to TRBJ1-6, with 7 bases that match TRBD1. This CDR3 is 17 amino acids long. V was pared by 5 bases and J by 0 bases, with 7 bases of the junction left unmatched. CDR1 and CDR2 from the germline V gene are KGHSH and LQKENI. The DNA of the CDR3 is TGTGCCAGCTCAAACGACAGGGCAAGCTCCTATAATTCACCCCTCCACTTT. Amino acid sequence: CASSNDRASSYNSPLHF.

V and J are TRBV20-1 and TRBJ2-7; D is perhaps TRBD1 (6 bases). V lost 3 bases to trimming and J lost 0 bases, with 12 bases between them. The germline V gene encodes CDR1 DFQATT and CDR2 SNEGSKA (reference sequence). The CDR3 loop spans 14 amino acids. The CDR3 DNA sequence: TGCAGTGCTAGTTCGGACAGATCCTCCTACGAGCAGTACTTC. It is translated as CSASSDRSSYEQYF.

V gene TRBV6-5 combines with J gene TRBJ2-1, with unresolved D. The CDR3 length is 13 residues. Deletions cut 8 bases from V and 0 bases from J, with 8 bases between. Germline V lookup: CDR1 MNHEY, CDR2 SVGAGI. CDR3 bases: TGTGCCAGCGGCAAAAGCTCCTACAATGAGCAGTTCTTC. Protein product: CASGKSSYNEQFF.

About this clone: In the same sample, other DNA sequences code for this CDR3. This chain uses TRBV7-9 with TRBJ2-7; 9 bases align to TRBD2. Germline V gives CDR1 SEHNR, CDR2 FQNEAQ (reference sequence). The junction had 5 bases not matched to a gene; V was cut back by 8 bases and J by 0 bases. The CDR3 sequence is 14 residues long. CDR3 bases: TGTGCCAGCTTGCGGGAGGGAAGCTCCTACGAGCAGTACTTC. Its protein product is CASLREGSSYEQYF.

This chain connects TRBV5-6 to TRBJ2-1, with 12 bases that match TRBD2. V gave up 0 bases and J gave up 9 bases; unmatched junction bases: 10. The CDR3 spans 17 residues. Looked up from germline, CDR1 is SGHDT and CDR2 is YYEEEE. The CDR3 region has the DNA TGTGCCAGCAGCTTGGCAGGCGGACTAGCGGGGCAGGGTGAGCAGTTCTTC. This encodes CASSLAGGLAGQGEQFF. The whole variable domain, filled in from reference TRBV5-6 and TRBJ2-1, reads DAGVTQSPTHLIKTRGQQVTLRCSPKSGHDTVSWYQQALGQGPQFIFQYYEEEERQRGNFPDRFSGHQFPNYSSELNVNALLLGDSALYLCASSLAGGLAGQGEQFFGPGTRLTVL.

The chain combines TRBV7-2 with TRBJ2-7; D might be TRBD1 (6 bases). CDR1 and CDR2 from the germline V gene are SGHTA and FQGNSA. V shed 10 bases and J shed 5 bases, with 18 bases lying between them. This CDR3 is built from 13 residues. The CDR3 DNA sequence: TGTGCCACAGGGGTTATGGCGGCCCACGAGCAGTACTTC. Its translation is CATGVMAAHEQYF.

The chain couples TRBV3-1 (or the pseudogene TRBV3-2) to TRBJ2-6, with D perhaps TRBD1 (6 bases). CDR3 length: 18 residues. Germline V CDR1 and CDR2: LGHDT, YNNKEL (reference sequence). V gave up 1 base and J gave up 1 base, with 14 bases separating them. CDR3: CASSQGTGPLSGANVLTF. CDR3 nucleotide sequence: TGTGCCAGCAGCCAAGGCACAGGGCCGTTATCTGGGGCCAACGTCCTGACTTTC.

The chain couples TRBV27 to TRBJ1-1; D is ambiguous. Trimming shortened V by 2 bases and J by 1 base, and 5 bases separated the two germline ends. The CDR3 spans 13 residues. Germline values: CDR1 MNHEY, CDR2 SMNVEV (reference sequence). The CDR3 sequence is CASSLRQNTEAFF. The CDR3 nucleotides are TGTGCCAGCAGTTTACGACAGAACACTGAAGCTTTCTTT.

The chain combines TRBV28 with TRBJ2-3; 10 nucleotides align to TRBD2. Germline V gene data show CDR1 as MDHEN and CDR2 as SYDVKM. The CDR3 contains 16 residues. Trimming removed 5 bases from V and 4 bases from J; junction bases left unmatched: 9. The CDR3 DNA reads TGTGCCAGCAGTCCGCCCGAGCGGGGGGGTTCAGATACGCAGTATTTT. Residues: CASSPPERGGSDTQYF.

The genes are TRBV30 and TRBJ1-5; TRBD1 might be the D (6 bases). The germline V and J ends were trimmed by 0 bases and 0 bases, with 12 bases remaining between them. CDR1 and CDR2 from the germline V gene are GTSNPN and SVGIG (reference sequence). This CDR3 comprises 16 residues. CDR3 DNA sequence: TGTGCCTGGAGTGTTGCGGGGGCCGGTAGCAATCAGCCCCAGCATTTT. It specifies CAWSVAGAGSNQPQHF.

Only one count was recorded for this clone. The chain has TRBV5-6 and TRBJ2-7; D is unresolved. Trimming pared 4 bases from V and 5 bases from J, leaving 16 bases between. Per germline, CDR1 SGHDT and CDR2 YYEEEE. The CDR3 has 14 residues. The CDR3 sequence: CASSAGGGLNEQYF. CDR3 nucleotide sequence: TGTGCCAGCAGCGCTGGTGGTGGTCTAAACGAGCAGTACTTC.

The chain employs TRBV29-1 and TRBJ2-1; 8 positions agree with TRBD2. The CDR3 runs to 15 residues. The V and J ends lost 8 bases and 6 bases, in that order; junction bases with no gene match: 15. Germline CDR1 reads SQVTM; CDR2 reads ANQGSEA. In nucleotides, the CDR3 is TGCAGCATCATTACCGGGACTAGATTTCCCAATGAGCAGTTCTTC. Translated, it gives CSIITGTRFPNEQFF.

The genes are TRBV5-6 and TRBJ2-1; 11 bases map to TRBD2. CDR1 and CDR2 from the germline V gene are SGHDT and YYEEEE. CDR3 length equals 16 residues. With V trimmed by 4 bases and J by 5 bases, 8 bases remained unmatched. The CDR3 region has the DNA TGTGCCAGCAGCGCGGCCGGGACTAGCGGCGACAATGAGCAGTTCTTC. It encodes CASSAAGTSGDNEQFF. The variable domain in full, completed from reference TRBV5-6 and TRBJ2-1, reads DAGVTQSPTHLIKTRGQQVTLRCSPKSGHDTVSWYQQALGQGPQFIFQYYEEEERQRGNFPDRFSGHQFPNYSSELNVNALLLGDSALYLCASSAAGTSGDNEQFFGPGTRLTVL.

V and J are TRBV7-2 and TRBJ1-6; no clear D. Germline CDR1 is SGHTA and CDR2 is FQGNSA. This CDR3 spans 15 amino acids. Trimming shortened V by 0 bases and J by 6 bases, and 9 bases separated the two germline ends. CDR3 bases: TGTGCCAGCAGCTTAGCCCACAGTAGTAATTCACCCCTCCACTTT. This encodes CASSLAHSSNSPLHF.